What follows are 11 T cell receptor beta chains derived from one specimen sequenced in a study of blood T cells in healthy people across ages. With a J-beta primer mix and a sample-barcoded 5' primer, a second PCR ran about 6 to 11 cycles. Using its own MiXCR run on the 5' RACE reads, TCRdb lists one record per CDR3 protein. The table records hundreds of thousands of distinct CDR3 sequences, less than 35% of them present only once. Source material: blood. Receptor source: a woman at least 80 years old in good health.

This clonotype has at least ten counts. The chain is built from TRBV15 and TRBJ2-3; D gene unclear. CDR1 and CDR2 (germline): LNHNV, YYDKDF (reference sequence). This CDR3 comprises 12 residues. Trimming took 1 base from V and 5 from J, leaving 4 bases between them. CDR3 sequence reads: CATSRVGDTQYF. The CDR3 DNA reads TGTGCCACCAGCAGAGTAGGAGATACGCAGTATTTT.

This clonotype has at least ten counts. V gene TRBV7-2 combines with J gene TRBJ2-1; D is unclear. With 4 bases removed from V and 0 bases from J, the gap between germline ends came to 13 bases. Germline V lookup: CDR1 SGHTA, CDR2 FQGNSA. The CDR3 contains 16 residues. CDR3 residues: CASSSKARSSYNEQFF. CDR3 in DNA: TGTGCCAGCAGCTCGAAAGCACGTAGCTCCTACAATGAGCAGTTCTTC.

The chain has TRBV6-2 or TRBV6-3 and TRBJ1-5; D is possibly TRBD1 (5 bases). CDR3 size: 13 residues. CDR1 and CDR2 from the germline V gene are MNHEY and SVGEGT. V lost 7 bases and J lost 7, with 14 bases in between. The chain's CDR3 is CASTHRGWQPQHF. The DNA for the CDR3 is TGTGCCAGCACCCACCGGGGGTGGCAGCCCCAGCATTTT.

This sequence joins TRBV12-3 or TRBV12-4 and TRBJ1-6; 7 bases map to TRBD1. Unmatched junction bases numbered 5, after V lost 5 bases and J lost 7 bases. This CDR3 has 14 amino acids. The CDR3 nucleotides read TGTGCCAGCAGTCGTCGACAGGGCAATTCACCCCTCCACTTT. It yields the protein CASSRRQGNSPLHF.

J is TRBJ2-7 and V is TRBV12-3 or TRBV12-4; D unclear. The CDR3 runs 13 residues. The ends were cut back, 1 base at V and 7 bases at J, with 11 bases in the middle. The DNA of the CDR3 is TGTGCCAGCAGTTTAGGACGGTGCTATGAGCAGTACTTC. Translation gives CASSLGRCYEQYF.

In this sample, this clonotype turned up a few times. This chain links TRBV7-2 with TRBJ1-1, with D unclear. Germline loops: CDR1 SGHTA, CDR2 FQGNSA. CDR3 length equals 13 residues. V lost 5 bases and J lost 0, with 7 bases in between. CDR3 sequence (DNA): TGTGCCAGCAGCGGGTTGTTGAACACTGAAGCTTTCTTT. Its translation: CASSGLLNTEAFF.

This chain connects TRBV20-1 to TRBJ2-5; 9 bases fit TRBD2. Germline CDR1 and CDR2: DFQATT and SNEGSKA (reference sequence). V shed 3 bases, J shed 4 bases, and the junction held 9 bases outside the gene matches. This CDR3 has 15 residues. For the CDR3, the DNA is TGCAGTGCTAGGGTGCGCGCGGGGGGGCTAGAGACCCAGTACTTC. Its translation is CSARVRAGGLETQYF.

This chain uses TRBV15 with TRBJ1-1; 7 nucleotides line up with TRBD1. The CDR3 consists of 18 residues. The V gene end was trimmed by 0 bases and the J gene end by 3 bases; junction bases not matched to a gene: 13. Germline CDR1 reads LNHNV; CDR2 reads YYDKDF (reference sequence). For the CDR3, the DNA is TGTGCCACCAGCAGAGATCGGGCCCTAGACAGGGAGGACACTGAAGCTTTCTTT. Its protein is CATSRDRALDREDTEAFF.

A note on this clonotype: This may be a read error, as it is one base from a much larger clone. CDR3 coding DNA: TGTGCCAGCAGCCAAGCTACGCTAACTAGCGGGGGGGCCCAAGAGACCCAGTTCTTC. Translated: CASSQATLTSGGAQETQFF. The chain has TRBV3-1 and TRBJ2-5; 13 bases are a match to TRBD2. The J call may be in error: the DNA end matches TRBJ2-1 better. Germline V lookup: CDR1 LGHDT, CDR2 YNNKEL (reference sequence). The CDR3 spans 19 residues.

This clonotype was recorded many times. This chain links TRBV6-5 with TRBJ2-6; possibly TRBD2 for D (5 bases). The CDR3 has 16 amino acids. V lost 3 bases to trimming and J lost 2 bases, with 11 bases between them. Germline CDR1 reads MNHEY; CDR2 reads SVGAGI. The CDR3 reads CASSYEGLTGANVLTF. In DNA form, the CDR3 reads TGTGCCAGCAGTTATGAGGGATTAACTGGGGCCAACGTCCTGACTTTC.

This sequence joins TRBV6-5 and TRBJ1-6; D is undetermined. Germline V CDR1 and CDR2: MNHEY, SVGAGI. The V end was cut by 2 bases, the J end by 8 bases, with 13 bases between. This CDR3 region has 15 residues. CDR3: CASSYTDRADSPLHF. The CDR3 region has the DNA TGTGCCAGCAGTTACACGGATCGAGCGGATTCACCCCTCCACTTT.